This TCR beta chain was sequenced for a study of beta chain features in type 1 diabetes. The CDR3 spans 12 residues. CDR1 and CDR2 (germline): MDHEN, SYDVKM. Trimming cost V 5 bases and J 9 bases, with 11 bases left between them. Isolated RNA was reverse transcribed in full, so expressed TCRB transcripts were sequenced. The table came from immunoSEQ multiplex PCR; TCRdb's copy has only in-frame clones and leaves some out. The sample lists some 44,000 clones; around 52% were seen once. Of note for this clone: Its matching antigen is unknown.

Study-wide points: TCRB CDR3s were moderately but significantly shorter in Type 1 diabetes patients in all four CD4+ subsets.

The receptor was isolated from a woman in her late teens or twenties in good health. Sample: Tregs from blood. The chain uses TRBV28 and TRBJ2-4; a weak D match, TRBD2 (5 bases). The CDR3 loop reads CASSLRTGIQYF. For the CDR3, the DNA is TGTGCCAGCAGTCTACGGACTGGCATTCAGTACTTC. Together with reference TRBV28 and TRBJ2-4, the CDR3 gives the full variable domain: DVKVTQSSRYLVKRTGEKVFLECVQDMDHENMFWYRQDPGLGLRLIYFSYDVKMKEKGDIPEGYSVSREKKERFSLILESASTNQTSMYLCASSLRTGIQYFGAGTRLSVL.